The 10 T cell receptor beta chains below all came from one sample that was sequenced in a study of shared clonotypes between healthy human individuals. Measured with immunoSEQ multiplex PCR; TCRdb has only the in-frame clones, and not every one. This sample has around 2,000,000 clones; about 95% occur once, and the top ten carry 0.85% to 1.3%. Cells designated naive CD8 were CD45RO-negative and were positively selected for CCR7, with terminally differentiated effector memory CD45RA+ cells excluded. The material sequenced was naive CD8+ T cells sorted from blood. Source of these receptors: a man younger than 35 in good health.

Remarks on this clone: Different DNA sequences within this sample yield the same CDR3. The rearrangement links TRBV7-9 to TRBJ2-4; TRBD1 might be the D (6 bases). This CDR3 is 12 amino acids long. Trimming stripped 1 base from V and 8 bases from J, with 6 bases between. The germline CDR1 and CDR2 sequences are SEHNR and FQNEAQ (reference sequence). The CDR3 nucleotides read TGTGCCAGCAGCTTAGAGGGGGACATTCAGTACTTC. The encoded protein is CASSLEGDIQYF.

The chain couples TRBV27 to TRBJ2-2; D is possibly TRBD1 (5 bases). V dropped 2 bases and J dropped 4 bases, with 11 bases sitting between them. The CDR3 is made up of 15 amino acids. In germline, CDR1 is MNHEY, CDR2 SMNVEV (reference sequence). The CDR3 loop reads CASSLIGVGTGELFF. The CDR3 DNA reads TGTGCCAGCAGTTTAATAGGGGTCGGCACCGGGGAGCTGTTTTTT.

This clone has a handful of counts. The CDR3 is CASSRIGTGGIEAFF. CDR3 coding DNA: TGTGCCAGCAGCCGTATCGGGACAGGGGGGATTGAAGCTTTCTTT. The chain uses TRBV11-2 and TRBJ1-1; 11 bases map to TRBD1. The germline CDR1 and CDR2 sequences are SGHAT and FQNNGV. Losses at the gene ends were 5 bases for V and 7 bases for J; bases not matched to a gene: 9. This CDR3 contains 15 residues. Supplemented by reference TRBV11-2 and TRBJ1-1, the full variable domain reads EAGVAQSPRYKIIEKRQSVAFWCNPISGHATLYWYQQILGQGPKLLIQFQNNGVVDDSQLPKDRFSAERLKGVDSTLKIQPAKLEDSAVYLCASSRIGTGGIEAFFGQGTRLTVV.

To note about this clone: Additional DNA sequences in this sample encode the identical CDR3. The V call is TRBV4-1, the J call TRBJ1-1, with D maybe TRBD1 (5 bases). From germline, CDR1 is MGHRA and CDR2 YSYEKL. The CDR3 length is 15 residues. V lost 2 bases and J lost 0, with 10 bases in between. This CDR3 reads CASSQTGTLNTEAFF. The CDR3 nucleotides read TGCGCCAGCAGCCAAACCGGGACTCTGAACACTGAAGCTTTCTTT.

This chain connects TRBV13 to TRBJ2-3; weak D call: TRBD1 (6 bases). This CDR3 has 16 residues. Germline CDR1 and CDR2: PRHDT and FYEKMQ (reference sequence). The V end lost 4 bases, the J end lost 0 bases, and 14 bases lay between the germline ends. The CDR3 is CASSSVTGSSTDTQYF. CDR3 sequence (DNA): TGTGCCAGCAGCTCCGTGACAGGTTCTAGCACAGATACGCAGTATTTT.

This clone was observed once. The junction does not match germline at one end; this may be a read error. The chain uses TRBV14 and TRBJ2-7, with D tentatively TRBD1 (5 bases). This CDR3 has 16 amino acids. Germline V gene lookup returns CDR1 SGHDN and CDR2 FVKESK. The CDR3 protein is CASNQGALPLTYEQYF. The CDR3 DNA reads as TGTGCCAGCAACCAAGGGGCTCTTCCTCTTACCTACGAGCAGTACTTC.

In regard to this clone: This may be a read error: a much more frequent sequence differs by one nucleotide. The chain carries TRBV10-2 and TRBJ2-7; TRBD1 agrees at 11 bases. Germline CDR1 is WSHSY and CDR2 is SAAADI. The CDR3 loop spans 14 amino acids. With 5 bases clipped from V and 3 bases from J, the junction kept 3 bases outside the gene matches. As DNA, the CDR3 is TGCGCCAGCAGTCCCGGGACAGGGGGCTACGAGCAGTACTTC. It is translated as CASSPGTGGYEQYF.

The J gene is TRBJ2-7, the V gene TRBV2; D gene unclear. The V end was cut by 1 base, the J end by 2 bases, with 9 bases between. The CDR3 is 14 residues long. CDR1 and CDR2 from the germline V gene are SNHLY and FYNNEI. The CDR3 spells CASSEGTAPYEQYF. The CDR3 DNA sequence: TGTGCCAGCAGTGAAGGGACGGCGCCCTACGAGCAGTACTTC.

This chain uses TRBV19 with TRBJ1-1, with 8 positions matching TRBD1. Trimming took 6 bases from V and 3 from J; bases not matched to a gene: 6. The CDR3 is made up of 14 amino acids. Germline V gene sequence: CDR1 LNHDA, CDR2 SQIVND (reference sequence). The CDR3, as DNA: TGTGCCAGTAGAGTTGGACAGGGATACACTGAAGCTTTCTTT. Its protein product is CASRVGQGYTEAFF. Drawing the rest from reference TRBV19 and TRBJ1-1, the complete variable domain is DGGITQSPKYLFRKEGQNVTLSCEQNLNHDAMYWYRQDPGQGLRLIYYSQIVNDFQKGDIAEGYSVSREKKESFPLTVTSAQKNPTAFYLCASRVGQGYTEAFFGQGTRLTVV.

This chain links TRBV6-6 with TRBJ2-7, with D tentatively TRBD2 (6 bases). CDR1 is MNHNY, CDR2 SVGAGI, per germline (reference sequence). Trimming took 0 bases from V and 5 from J, leaving 14 bases between them. The CDR3 totals 15 residues. DNA for the CDR3: TGTGCCAGCAGTTACTCTGCGGGGTTGATCGACGAGCAGTACTTC. It encodes CASSYSAGLIDEQYF.